A single T cell receptor (beta chain) is shown here with its context. The antigen is not known. This specimen comes from a study of T cell responses to AZD1222 COVID-19 vaccine. The CDR3 extends over 12 amino acids. V shed 5 bases, J shed 12 bases, and the junction held 6 bases outside the gene matches. Germline values: CDR1 KGHSH, CDR2 LQKENI. Repertoires were generated with immunoSEQ multiplex PCR, while TCRdb's copy carries only in-frame clones and drops some. The sample holds 80,000 or so clones, nearly 85% seen once. The study's findings and limits: Reportedly, close to half of spike-specific TCRs are directed against unmutated variant regions. Donors were mostly white British, more females; clonal diversity possibly underestimated.

This sequence originates from an adult in good health. This chain joins TRBV18 and TRBJ1-4, with TRBD1 identical over 7 bases. The sequencing here drew on peripheral blood, taken on day 0 of AZD1222 vaccination. The CDR3: CASSARQGQLFF. In nucleotides, the CDR3 is TGTGCCAGCTCAGCTCGACAGGGTCAACTGTTTTTT.